This T cell receptor beta chain stems from a study of blood T cells in healthy people across ages. Study-level information: The capture of about one barcoded beta molecule per two T cells was achieved by template switching.

Using a J-beta primer mix together with a sample-barcoded 5' primer, a second PCR was run for about 7 to 12 cycles. TCRdb redid the calling of the 5' RACE reads with MiXCR, one entry per CDR3 protein. The sample lists 550,000 to 650,000 distinct CDR3 sequences, around a quarter occurring once. General study findings and limits: Across the age range, TCR beta diversity per million T cells fell in a roughly linear way.

Total RNA, at least 5.5 micrograms per sample, was extracted from PBMCs. This clonotype has a handful of counts. Its specificity is not known. The data were also submitted as part of a second study, on T cells of mothers and their children. From that second work: Mothers and children who were related shared slightly more overlap than unrelated pairs, but not significantly more.

This TCR came from a boy aged 2-9 years in good health. The sample was blood.

This chain's CDR3 is CASNRQGYNSPLHF. The CDR3 DNA reads TGTGCCAGCAACCGACAGGGTTATAATTCACCCCTCCACTTT. The gene calls are TRBV2 and TRBJ1-6; 7 bases match TRBD1. There are 14 residues in the CDR3. Germline V gives CDR1 SNHLY, CDR2 FYNNEI. Trimming at V came to 7 bases and at J to 4 bases, leaving 4 bases not matched to a gene.